These 27 T cell receptor beta chains came from one sample sequenced in a study of CD4 T cells in relation to SARS-CoV-2 and coronaviruses. These receptors lack a known antigen. The unexposed donors gave CD4+ T cells in about 2011-2019, prior to COVID-19. The cells were cultured for about 10 days before CD4+ T cells were isolated. The table came from immunoSEQ multiplex PCR; TCRdb's copy has only in-frame clones and leaves some out. The sample carries 28,000 or so clones, 77% recorded once. Specimen: CD4+ T cells from PBMCs, cultured in vitro. The source of these receptors is a human donor in good health.

This clone was observed a few times. The V gene is TRBV6-5, the J gene TRBJ1-5; a possible D gene is TRBD1 (6 bases). V lost 2 bases to trimming and J lost 8 bases, with 10 bases between them. This CDR3 has 13 residues. Germline CDR1 and CDR2: MNHEY and SVGAGI. DNA of the CDR3: TGTGCCAGCAGTTACGAGGGGGAAGAGCCCCAGCATTTT. Translated: CASSYEGEEPQHF.

The genes are TRBV10-3 and TRBJ2-3; 8 positions match TRBD1. CDR3 length equals 15 residues. Germline lookup yields CDR1 ENHRY and CDR2 SYGVKD. The V gene end was trimmed by 4 bases and the J gene end by 2 bases; junction bases not matched to a gene: 5. This CDR3 reads CAISGGQGFTDTQYF. CDR3 nucleotides: TGTGCCATCAGTGGAGGACAGGGATTCACAGATACGCAGTATTTT.

CDR3 nucleotides: TGTGCCAGTAGTATAGGGGCGACGAACAATCAGCCCCAGCATTTT. Translating it yields CASSIGATNNQPQHF. The chain joins TRBV19 to TRBJ1-5, with D unclear. The germline gives CDR1 LNHDA, CDR2 SQIVND (reference sequence). Trimming left V 1 base short and J 3 bases short, with 10 bases between. The CDR3 extends over 15 amino acids.

CDR3 bases: TGTGCCAGCTCACCCCCAGCAGCAGGGTTTCGAGTCTATGGCTACACCTTC. Its protein is CASSPPAAGFRVYGYTF. This rearrangement joins TRBV18 to TRBJ1-2; D might be TRBD1 (5 bases). The CDR3 has 17 amino acids. Deletions cut 3 bases from V and 4 bases from J, with 21 bases between. CDR1 KGHSH and CDR2 LQKENI come from the germline V gene.

The CDR3 protein is CASRPNGGNTIYF. The CDR3 DNA reads TGTGCCAGCCGCCCGAACGGTGGAAACACCATATATTTT. The genes are TRBV7-2 and TRBJ1-3; D call uncertain. Germline CDR1 SGHTA, CDR2 FQGNSA. This CDR3 is 13 amino acids long. V lost 8 bases to trimming and J lost 3 bases, with 11 bases between them.

This clone was counted only a few times. The V call is TRBV5-4, the J call TRBJ1-2; a weak D match, TRBD1 (5 bases). With 2 bases removed from V and 14 bases from J, the gap between germline ends came to 16 bases. Germline-derived CDR1 and CDR2 are SGHNT and YYREEE (reference sequence). CDR3 length: 12 amino acids. CDR3 region: CASSFSGRPSTF. CDR3 sequence (DNA): TGTGCCAGCAGCTTTTCGGGACGGCCGAGTACCTTC.

CDR3 sequence reads: CASSLRELGTDTQYF. For the CDR3, the DNA is TGCGCCAGCAGCTTGAGGGAGCTGGGCACAGATACGCAGTATTTT. J is TRBJ2-3 and V is TRBV5-1; the D gene is possibly TRBD2 (5 bases). Germline lookup yields CDR1 SGHRS and CDR2 YFSETQ. This CDR3 region has 15 residues. The V end lost 1 base, the J end lost 1 base, and 10 bases lay between the germline ends.

In this sample, this clone turned up once. V is TRBV7-2 and J is TRBJ2-2, with 9 bases aligning to TRBD1. CDR1 is SGHTA and CDR2 is FQGNSA in the germline V gene. The V segment lost 5 bases and the J segment 8 bases; nucleotides outside the gene matches: 9. The CDR3 length is 15 residues. Here the CDR3 reads CASSPDRGVSGELFF. In DNA, the CDR3 is TGTGCCAGCAGCCCAGACAGGGGGGTATCGGGGGAGCTGTTTTTT. Filled out from reference TRBV7-2 and TRBJ2-2, the complete variable domain reads GAGVSQSPSNKVTEKGKDVELRCDPISGHTALYWYRQSLGQGLEFLIYFQGNSAPDKSGLPSDRFSAERTGGSVSTLTIQRTQQEDSAVYLCASSPDRGVSGELFFGEGSRLTVL.

The rearrangement links TRBV10-2 to TRBJ2-1; a possible D gene is TRBD1 (5 bases). The germline V gene encodes CDR1 WSHSY and CDR2 SAAADI. The CDR3 is 14 residues long. V was pared by 7 bases and J by 0 bases, with 10 bases between. This CDR3 is CASKNRSSYNEQFF. The CDR3 DNA sequence: TGCGCCAGCAAAAACAGGAGCTCCTACAATGAGCAGTTCTTC.

J is TRBJ2-2 and V is TRBV5-1; D perhaps matches TRBD1 (6 bases). The V and J ends lost 2 bases and 0 bases respectively, with 11 bases between them. CDR1 and CDR2 from the germline V gene are SGHRS and YFSETQ. This CDR3 is built from 16 residues. The CDR3 spells CASSFTGTTNTGELFF. CDR3 in DNA: TGCGCCAGCAGCTTTACCGGGACAACGAACACCGGGGAGCTGTTTTTT.

This clone has just a few counts. The chain carries TRBV4-1 and TRBJ1-1; no firm D call. The CDR3 spans 15 residues. Germline CDR1 MGHRA, CDR2 YSYEKL. The V gene lost 4 bases and the J gene lost 3 bases, with 15 bases spanning the gap. Here the CDR3 DNA reads TGCGCCAGCAGCCGGAGGGAGGGTGGGGACACTGAAGCTTTCTTT. Its protein product is CASSRREGGDTEAFF.

V is TRBV19 and J is TRBJ2-3; 14 bases line up with TRBD2. The CDR3 has 18 amino acids. Germline V CDR1 and CDR2: LNHDA, SQIVND (reference sequence). With 5 bases clipped from V and 0 bases from J, the junction kept 7 bases outside the gene matches. This CDR3 is CASSLAGTSGGSTDTQYF. In nucleotides, the CDR3 is TGTGCCAGTAGTCTCGCCGGGACTAGCGGGGGTAGCACAGATACGCAGTATTTT.

V usage is TRBV28 and J usage is TRBJ1-2, with D tentatively TRBD1 (6 bases). Trimming removed 9 bases at V and 4 bases at J, with 15 bases between. The CDR3 is 13 amino acids. The germline CDR1 and CDR2 sequences are MDHEN and SYDVKM. CDR3 sequence (DNA): TGTGCCAGTATAGGGGGGGCCGGCTATGGCTACACCTTC. Amino acids: CASIGGAGYGYTF.

This chain links TRBV4-3 with TRBJ1-2, with D uncertain. Germline V gene data show CDR1 as LGHNA and CDR2 as YSLEER. The germline V and J ends were trimmed by 0 bases and 5 bases, with 10 bases remaining between them. CDR3 length: 14 amino acids. CDR3 protein: CASSQDQGMYGYTF. The CDR3 DNA reads as TGCGCCAGCAGCCAAGATCAAGGGATGTATGGCTACACCTTC.

The genes are TRBV27 and TRBJ2-5; tentative D call: TRBD2 (6 bases). Trimming removed 1 base at V and 2 bases at J, with 8 bases between. CDR3 length: 14 amino acids. Germline CDR1 is MNHEY and CDR2 is SMNVEV (reference sequence). CDR3 DNA: TGTGCCAGCAGTTTATTTGGGGGGCAAGAGACCCAGTACTTC. It specifies CASSLFGGQETQYF.

This clone was detected once. The chain carries TRBV12-3 or TRBV12-4 and TRBJ2-7; tentatively, D is TRBD2 (5 bases). The CDR3 totals 11 residues. V was clipped by 5 bases and J by 6 bases, with 8 bases between them. For the CDR3, the DNA is TGTGCCAGCAGTCGGGGTTCCGAGCAGTACTTC. Protein sequence: CASSRGSEQYF.

The chain has TRBV27 and TRBJ2-1; D possibly matches TRBD1 or TRBD2 (6 bases each). The CDR3 totals 15 residues. Germline CDR1 reads MNHEY; CDR2 reads SMNVEV (reference sequence). Deletions cut 5 bases from V and 6 bases from J, with 17 bases between. The CDR3 is CASSPRRGEGNEQFF. For the CDR3, the DNA is TGTGCCAGCAGTCCCCGGAGGGGGGAAGGCAATGAGCAGTTCTTC.

J is TRBJ2-7 and V is TRBV21-1. TRBV21-1 is a pseudogene segment. The CDR3 extends over 17 amino acids. The CDR3 loop is CASRHLQRRHGTYEQYF. CDR3 nucleotide sequence: TGTGCCAGCAGACACTTACAGCGCCGGCATGGGACCTACGAGCAGTACTTC.

J is TRBJ2-5 and V is TRBV9; the D is unclear. The CDR3 loop spans 13 amino acids. In germline, CDR1 is SGDLS, CDR2 YYNGEE. Trimming cost V 1 base and J 8 bases, with 12 bases left between them. CDR3 DNA: TGTGCCAGCAGCGTACTGCTAGAAGGAACCCAGTACTTC. Its protein is CASSVLLEGTQYF.

V and J are TRBV7-9 and TRBJ1-2; unclear D gene. The V gene's germline CDR1 is SEHNR and CDR2 FQNEAQ (reference sequence). This CDR3 contains 14 residues. V gave up 1 base and J gave up 4 bases, with 10 bases separating them. The CDR3 region has the DNA TGTGCCAGCAGCTTAGGCAACAGCCTCTATGGCTACACCTTC. It translates to CASSLGNSLYGYTF.

This clone has only one observation. The V call is TRBV9, the J call TRBJ1-1; possible D gene TRBD1, 5 bases. V lost 0 bases and J lost 6, with 12 bases in between. This CDR3 comprises 14 residues. Germline CDR1 reads SGDLS; CDR2 reads YYNGEE. The CDR3 reads CASSVEKGKAEAFF. As DNA, the CDR3 is TGTGCCAGCAGCGTAGAAAAGGGGAAGGCTGAAGCTTTCTTT.

This clone was recorded a few times. The CDR3 nucleotides read TGTGCCAGCAGCCCGGGGCCGTCTGGGGCCAACGTCCTGACTTTC. This encodes CASSPGPSGANVLTF. The chain couples TRBV7-9 to TRBJ2-6; perhaps D is TRBD1 or TRBD2 (5 bases each). The CDR3 has 15 amino acids. The germline CDR1 and CDR2 sequences are SEHNR and FQNEAQ (reference sequence). Trimming shortened V by 5 bases and J by 1 base, and 9 bases separated the two germline ends.

The rearrangement joins TRBV3-1 (or the pseudogene TRBV3-2) to TRBJ2-5; 8 positions match TRBD1. Germline trimming cut 4 bases from V and 5 bases from J; bases unmatched to any gene: 12. This CDR3 comprises 16 residues. Germline CDR1 is LGHDT and CDR2 is YNNKEL (reference sequence). CDR3 DNA: TGTGCCAGCAGCCGACGACAGGGGCAGGTTAGGGAGACCCAGTACTTC. It encodes CASSRRQGQVRETQYF.

The chain links TRBV10-1 to TRBJ2-5; 9 nucleotides align to TRBD2. Germline CDR1 is WNHNN and CDR2 is SYGVQD (reference sequence). With V trimmed by 5 bases and J by 5 bases, 9 bases remained unmatched. The CDR3 has 15 amino acids. In DNA, the CDR3 is TGCGCCAGCAGTAATACAGGGACTAGCCGCGAGACCCAGTACTTC. It yields the protein CASSNTGTSRETQYF.

V usage is TRBV24-1 and J usage is TRBJ2-2; 8 bases map to TRBD1. Germline loops: CDR1 KGHDR, CDR2 SFDVKD. The CDR3 runs to 19 residues. Trimming at V came to 4 bases and at J to 6 bases, leaving 18 bases not matched to a gene. The CDR3 reads CATSEGGTGRWGSSGELFF. The CDR3 nucleotides are TGTGCCACCAGTGAAGGTGGGACAGGACGGTGGGGCTCGTCCGGGGAGCTGTTTTTT.

The CDR3 DNA sequence: TGTGCCAGCAGCTTGCTACTGGGACCGCCCCAAGAGACCCAGTACTTC. It is translated as CASSLLLGPPQETQYF. The chain is built from TRBV7-2 and TRBJ2-5; D is tentatively TRBD1 or TRBD2 (5 bases each). Trimming cost V 3 bases and J 1 base, with 15 bases left between them. The CDR3 runs 16 residues. Germline loops: CDR1 SGHTA, CDR2 FQGNSA.

This clone was seen more than once but under ten times. V gene TRBV7-3 combines with J gene TRBJ2-1; D call uncertain. Germline CDR1 reads SGHTA; CDR2 reads FQGTGA. V was shortened by 3 bases and J by 7 bases, with 10 bases between the two germline ends. The CDR3 covers 13 residues. CDR3 DNA sequence: TGTGCCAGCAGCTTTGGGTGGGCGAATGAGCAGTTCTTC. Its protein product is CASSFGWANEQFF.